The table lists the clone carrying this T cell receptor beta chain with a few counts. Its cognate antigen is unknown. TCRdb processed the 5' RACE reads anew with MiXCR; each CDR3 protein has one entry. The sample yields around 250,000 distinct CDR3 sequences, around 8.8% seen once. The data were taken from a study of identical twins. Study-level results: Invariant MAIT and iNKT cells are populations that could partly confound zero-insertion analyses.

The same data also contributed to another study, on yellow fever vaccine responses in identical twins.

Material for sequencing was CD8+ T cells sorted from blood. This sequence originates from a woman between 18 and 30 years old in good health.

The CDR3 here is CASSENLRGRGFF. DNA for the CDR3: TGTGCCAGCAGTGAAAACCTCAGGGGGCGTGGGTTCTTC. This chain links TRBV2 with TRBJ2-1, with TRBD1 matching over 8 bases. This CDR3 is 13 amino acids long. The germline CDR1 and CDR2 sequences are SNHLY and FYNNEI. The V segment lost 2 bases and the J segment 15 bases; nucleotides outside the gene matches: 9.